The 6 T cell receptor beta chains presented below share a single source sample, sequenced in a study of blood T cell repertoires in COVID-19. Using immunoSEQ multiplex PCR, the repertoire was profiled, and TCRdb retains in-frame clones only, with some absent. The data hold a few hundred thousand clones, with 75% to 90% observed a single time. The sequencing input was PBMCs or T cells enriched from blood (not recorded which). These TCRs come from a woman younger than 45 who had been exposed to COVID-19.

The sample holds one count of this clone. The chain employs TRBV5-1 and TRBJ2-7; possibly TRBD1 for D (5 bases). The V and J ends lost 1 base and 0 bases respectively, with 11 bases between them. Looked up from germline, CDR1 is SGHRS and CDR2 is YFSETQ. This CDR3 is built from 15 residues. CDR3 DNA sequence: TGCGCCAGCAGCTTGAACTACGACAGCTCCTACGAGCAGTACTTC. Protein sequence: CASSLNYDSSYEQYF.

The chain has TRBV20-1 and TRBJ1-2; 7 bases agree with TRBD1. Germline V gene sequence: CDR1 DFQATT, CDR2 SNEGSKA (reference sequence). With 7 bases clipped from V and 4 bases from J, the junction kept 3 bases outside the gene matches. The CDR3 sequence is 11 residues long. The CDR3 sequence: CSVGGGYGYTF. For the CDR3, the DNA is TGCAGTGTAGGGGGCGGCTATGGCTACACCTTC.

The chain is built from TRBV24-1 and TRBJ2-3; 9 positions agree with TRBD2. This CDR3 has 16 amino acids. V gave up 5 bases and J gave up 1 base; unmatched junction bases: 6. The germline CDR1 and CDR2 sequences are KGHDR and SFDVKD. CDR3 nucleotides: TGTGCCACCAGTGCTGAGCGGACTAGCGGCACAGATACGCAGTATTTT. It specifies CATSAERTSGTDTQYF.

This chain links TRBV5-1 with TRBJ2-3; 9 bases agree with TRBD1. CDR1 SGHRS and CDR2 YFSETQ come from the germline V gene. CDR3 length: 14 amino acids. V gave up 9 bases and J gave up 0 bases; unmatched junction bases: 5. The chain's CDR3 is CATTDRGSTDTQYF. CDR3 DNA: TGCGCCACCACCGACAGGGGGAGCACAGATACGCAGTATTTT.

There are a few counts of this clone. The chain uses TRBV6-1 and TRBJ2-1, with 13 nucleotides matching TRBD2. The CDR3 is 18 residues long. CDR1 MNHNS and CDR2 SASEGT come from the germline V gene. J was trimmed by 6 bases and V by 0 bases; bases with no gene match: 8. CDR3 nucleotide sequence: TGTGCCAGCAGTGAAGCTGTCATACTAGCGGGGGGGCGCAATGAGCAGTTCTTC. Translation gives CASSEAVILAGGRNEQFF.

The rearrangement joins TRBV30 to TRBJ1-4; the D gene is possibly TRBD1 (5 bases). The CDR3 covers 16 residues. Germline CDR1 reads GTSNPN; CDR2 reads SVGIG (reference sequence). The ends were cut back, 0 bases at V and 7 bases at J, with 18 bases in the middle. The CDR3 spells CAWSVRGASGREKLFF. CDR3 nucleotide sequence: TGTGCCTGGAGTGTACGTGGGGCGTCCGGCCGTGAAAAACTGTTTTTT.